The 8 T cell receptor beta chains listed next were all sequenced from one sample in a study of blood T cell repertoires in COVID-19. Method: immunoSEQ multiplex PCR; TCRdb's copy keeps in-frame clones and lacks some. The data hold around 480,000 clones, with approximately 88% observed a single time. Sequenced material: peripheral blood. These receptors were obtained from a woman in her 50s with COVID-19, enrolled during active disease.

V usage is TRBV19 and J usage is TRBJ2-5; TRBD1 matches at 9 bases. In germline, CDR1 is LNHDA, CDR2 SQIVND (reference sequence). The CDR3 runs to 17 residues. V lost 4 bases and J lost 2; bases outside the gene matches: 11. For the CDR3, the DNA is TGTGCCAGTAGTAGTCTTCCGGGACAGGGACGTCAAGAGACCCAGTACTTC. It codes for CASSSLPGQGRQETQYF.

The J gene is TRBJ2-7, the V gene TRBV28, with TRBD2 as a possible D gene (6 bases). The CDR3 runs 11 residues. V shed 2 bases and J shed 7 bases, with 6 bases lying between them. Per germline, CDR1 MDHEN and CDR2 SYDVKM. The CDR3 DNA reads as TGTGCCAGCAGTTTAGGGAGGGAGCAGTACTTC. As protein: CASSLGREQYF.

The V and J genes are TRBV18 and TRBJ2-5; TRBD2 is a possible D gene (6 bases). V lost 2 bases, J lost 0 bases, and 7 bases lay in between. The germline CDR1 and CDR2 sequences are KGHSH and LQKENI. The CDR3 has 14 residues. CDR3 nucleotides: TGTGCCAGCTCACCAAGGGACTACCAAGAGACCCAGTACTTC. Protein sequence: CASSPRDYQETQYF.

CDR3 region: CASSRTWNTEAFF. In nucleotides, the CDR3 is TGTGCCAGTAGCCGGACATGGAACACTGAAGCTTTCTTT. V and J are TRBV19 and TRBJ1-1, with D maybe TRBD1 (5 bases). Germline values: CDR1 LNHDA, CDR2 SQIVND (reference sequence). The CDR3 has 13 residues. V lost 6 bases to trimming and J lost 1 base, with 9 bases between them.

The chain has TRBV5-1 and TRBJ1-1; 7 nucleotides agree with TRBD1. V lost 3 bases to trimming and J lost 1 base; unmatched junction nucleotides: 9. This CDR3 spans 16 amino acids. Germline assignment: CDR1 SGHRS and CDR2 YFSETQ. The DNA for the CDR3 is TGCGCCAGCAGCTCGGAGGGGGCAGGGACGAACACTGAAGCTTTCTTT. It is translated as CASSSEGAGTNTEAFF.

The CDR3 here is CASSEGAGTEAFF. The CDR3, as DNA: TGTGCCAGCAGTGAGGGGGCTGGAACTGAAGCTTTCTTT. The rearrangement uses TRBV6-4 and TRBJ1-1, with D maybe TRBD1 (6 bases). The V gene lost 3 bases and the J gene lost 5 bases, with 10 bases spanning the gap. The CDR3 is made up of 13 amino acids. Germline CDR1 is MRHNA and CDR2 is SNTAGT.

The chain recombines TRBV15 with TRBJ2-2, with 7 bases identical to TRBD2. This CDR3 spans 14 amino acids. J gave up 1 base and V 5 bases, and 1 base lay outside the gene matches. CDR1 is LNHNV, CDR2 YYDKDF, per germline (reference sequence). The CDR3 nucleotides are TGTGCCACCAGCCGCGGGGGGAACACCGGGGAGCTGTTTTTT. Protein product: CATSRGGNTGELFF.

This rearrangement joins TRBV9 to TRBJ2-1, with 7 bases matching TRBD2. The germline CDR1 and CDR2 sequences are SGDLS and YYNGEE. The CDR3 runs 11 residues. V trimming: 10 bases; J trimming: 7 bases; junction bases outside the gene matches: 5. The DNA of the CDR3 is TGTGCCGGACTAGTGGGGAATGAGCAGTTCTTC. Translation: CAGLVGNEQFF.